Presented here are 24 T cell receptor beta chains from one specimen sequenced in a study of HIV-infected patients and healthy controls. Whole blood was used without fractionation, so all unsorted peripheral T cells were included. cDNA was made from roughly 470 ng RNA using alpha and beta constant primers. Each of the alpha and beta chains got its own library through chain-specific third strand synthesis with indices. MiXCR was run by TCRdb on the 5' RACE reads, yielding one entry per CDR3 protein. The profile shows more than 15,000 distinct CDR3 sequences, around 8.2% of them singletons. Sequenced sample: blood. These receptors were obtained from an adult in good health.

At least ten counts were recorded for this clonotype. Its ends do not fully match the called genes, so a read error is possible. The rearrangement uses TRBV7-8 and TRBJ2-1; 10 bases are shared with TRBD2. This CDR3 has 15 residues. Per the germline V gene, CDR1 is SGHVS and CDR2 is FQNEAQ. Here the CDR3 DNA reads TGTGCCAGCAGTTTAGGCCTAGCGGGAGTAGATGAGCAGTTCTTC. As protein: CASSLGLAGVDEQFF. The entire variable domain, with the rest obtained from reference TRBV7-8 and TRBJ2-1, is as follows: GAGVSQSPRYKVAKRGQDVALRCDPISGHVSLFWYQQALGQGPEFLTYFQNEAQLDKSGLPSDRFFAERPEGSVSTLKIQRTQQEDSAVYLCASSLGLAGVDEQFFGPGTRLTVL.

This clonotype was observed at least ten times. The CDR3 here is CASSLRDRGFEKLFF. Written as DNA, the CDR3 is TGTGCCAGCAGCTTACGAGACAGGGGTTTTGAAAAACTGTTTTTT. The genes are TRBV11-2 and TRBJ1-4; TRBD1 matches at 8 bases. Looked up from germline, CDR1 is SGHAT and CDR2 is FQNNGV. The CDR3 runs 15 residues. The V gene end was trimmed by 2 bases and the J gene end by 7 bases; junction bases not matched to a gene: 6.

This clonotype was picked up many times. The chain has TRBV5-6 and TRBJ2-6, with D tentatively TRBD1 or TRBD2 (5 bases each). The germline gives CDR1 SGHDT, CDR2 YYEEEE. V dropped 0 bases and J dropped 3 bases, with 16 bases sitting between them. This CDR3 comprises 18 residues. The CDR3 loop is CASSLARGGTGGANVLTF. The CDR3 nucleotides are TGTGCCAGCAGCTTGGCGAGGGGTGGAACCGGTGGGGCCAACGTCCTGACTTTC. The variable domain in full, completed from reference TRBV5-6 and TRBJ2-6, reads DAGVTQSPTHLIKTRGQQVTLRCSPKSGHDTVSWYQQALGQGPQFIFQYYEEEERQRGNFPDRFSGHQFPNYSSELNVNALLLGDSALYLCASSLARGGTGGANVLTFGAGSRLTVL.

This clonotype was counted ten times or more. The chain combines TRBV10-3 with TRBJ2-5; possible D gene TRBD1, 6 bases. Trimming cost V 0 bases and J 5 bases, with 16 bases left between them. The germline CDR1 and CDR2 sequences are ENHRY and SYGVKD. This CDR3 spans 16 amino acids. The CDR3 is CAISESIQGLRETQYF. The CDR3 nucleotides are TGTGCCATCAGTGAGTCGATACAGGGTCTTCGGGAGACCCAGTACTTC.

This clonotype is categorized as medium-sized (0.01 to 0.1%). V is TRBV11-2 and J is TRBJ1-1; 7 bases line up with TRBD1. With V trimmed by 5 bases and J by 0 bases, 12 bases remained unmatched. The CDR3 has 17 amino acids. In germline, CDR1 is SGHAT, CDR2 FQNNGV. The CDR3 DNA reads as TGTGCCAGCAGCCTTACCCGGACAGGCCTTATGAACACTGAAGCTTTCTTT. Its protein is CASSLTRTGLMNTEAFF.

A few counts support this clonotype. The chain couples TRBV28 to TRBJ2-7; 9 bases are shared with TRBD1. The CDR3 spans 16 residues. Trimming took 6 bases from V and 3 from J; bases not matched to a gene: 12. CDR1 MDHEN and CDR2 SYDVKM come from the germline V gene. Here the CDR3 DNA reads TGTGCCAGCAGCCCGCTCTACAGGGGGCAGATCTACGAGCAGTACTTC. Translating gives CASSPLYRGQIYEQYF.

Ten or more counts support this clonotype. The gene calls are TRBV4-2 and TRBJ1-2, with TRBD1 matching 7 bases. Germline V lookup: CDR1 LGHNA, CDR2 YNFKEQ. CDR3 length: 17 amino acids. With V trimmed by 3 bases and J by 2 bases, 12 bases remained unmatched. The CDR3 DNA is TGTGCCAGCAGCCATGCATTTGCGGACAGGAAAAACTATGGCTACACCTTC. Translating it yields CASSHAFADRKNYGYTF.

This clonotype was seen ten or more times. The chain is built from TRBV3-1 and TRBJ2-3; TRBD2 is a possible D gene (6 bases). V was shortened by 1 base and J by 5 bases, with 10 bases between the two germline ends. The CDR3 sequence is 14 residues long. Germline V lookup: CDR1 LGHDT, CDR2 YNNKEL (reference sequence). The CDR3 DNA is TGTGCCAGCAGCCAAGGGGGAGCGGGAGATACGCAGTATTTT. This translates into CASSQGGAGDTQYF.

In its sample, this clonotype ranks as medium-sized (0.01 to 0.1%). The chain has TRBV5-6 and TRBJ2-4; D is undetermined. Germline V lookup: CDR1 SGHDT, CDR2 YYEEEE. The CDR3 extends over 16 amino acids. Trimming stripped 0 bases from V and 0 bases from J, with 10 bases between. CDR3 nucleotides: TGTGCCAGCAGCTTGGCGGCGGCCGCAGCCAAAAACATTCAGTACTTC. This sequence encodes CASSLAAAAAKNIQYF.

This clonotype has ten or more counts. CDR3 bases: TGTGCCAGCAGCGGCCGGGACGCCGTTATGGACGAGCAGTACTTC. It encodes CASSGRDAVMDEQYF. The rearrangement links TRBV7-9 to TRBJ2-7; D is possibly TRBD1 or TRBD2 (5 bases each). In germline, CDR1 is SEHNR, CDR2 FQNEAQ (reference sequence). CDR3 length: 15 residues. Trimming removed 5 bases from V and 5 bases from J, with 19 bases in between.

By frequency in the sample, this clonotype is medium-sized. V usage is TRBV28 and J usage is TRBJ1-1; 10 bases map to TRBD1. V shed 8 bases and J 2 bases; nucleotides not matched to a gene: 5. Germline V lookup: CDR1 MDHEN, CDR2 SYDVKM. This CDR3 is built from 14 residues. The CDR3 spells CASRGTGENTEAFF. Here the CDR3 DNA reads TGTGCCAGCCGAGGGACAGGGGAAAACACTGAAGCTTTCTTT.

Many counts were recorded for this clonotype. This chain connects TRBV7-3 to TRBJ2-5; tentative D call: TRBD2 (6 bases). The CDR3 loop spans 13 amino acids. The germline V gene encodes CDR1 SGHTA and CDR2 FQGTGA. Trimming left V 2 bases short and J 5 bases short, with 9 bases between. CDR3 protein: CASSLRGGETQYF. In DNA form, the CDR3 reads TGTGCCAGCAGCTTACGAGGAGGGGAGACCCAGTACTTC.

In its sample, this clonotype was seen many times. The chain couples TRBV29-1 to TRBJ2-1, with 8 nucleotides matching TRBD1. V lost 1 base and J lost 12; bases outside the gene matches: 8. The CDR3 length is 13 residues. From germline, CDR1 is SQVTM and CDR2 ANQGSEA. The CDR3 spells CSVEAQGALGQFF. The CDR3 DNA reads TGCAGCGTTGAAGCGCAGGGGGCATTAGGGCAGTTCTTC.

This clonotype was observed at least ten times. The chain combines TRBV27 with TRBJ1-5; D might be TRBD1 (5 bases). Germline V gene sequence: CDR1 MNHEY, CDR2 SMNVEV (reference sequence). The CDR3 is 15 residues long. V was pared by 6 bases and J by 1 base, with 13 bases between. Written as DNA, the CDR3 is TGTGCCAGCAGGCGATCGTGGGGGAGCAATCAGCCCCAGCATTTT. This codes for CASRRSWGSNQPQHF.

This clonotype was detected ten times or more. This sequence joins TRBV24-1 and TRBJ2-2; 8 positions match TRBD2. The ends lost 2 bases at V and 0 bases at J; junction bases unmatched: 4. The germline V gene has CDR1 KGHDR and CDR2 SFDVKD. The CDR3 length is 17 residues. The CDR3 region has the DNA TGTGCCACCAGTGATTCCCTTAGCGGGACGAACACCGGGGAGCTGTTTTTT. This encodes CATSDSLSGTNTGELFF.

This clonotype has at least ten counts. J is TRBJ2-5 and V is TRBV11-2; 11 bases align to TRBD1. Germline CDR1 is SGHAT and CDR2 is FQNNGV. After removal of 6 bases from V and 7 bases from J, the junction contained 19 bases not matched to a gene. The length of the CDR3 is 18 residues. CDR3 sequence reads: CASSSSRGQGAQLRTQYF. CDR3 DNA sequence: TGTGCCAGCAGTTCTTCCCGAGGACAGGGGGCGCAATTACGGACCCAGTACTTC.

A few counts support this clonotype. The J gene is TRBJ1-5, the V gene TRBV29-1; possible D gene TRBD1, 5 bases. The CDR3 runs 14 residues. The V gene lost 5 bases and the J gene lost 4 bases, with 15 bases spanning the gap. The germline CDR1 and CDR2 sequences are SQVTM and ANQGSEA. The CDR3 region is CSVSLGTPNQPQHF. CDR3 DNA: TGCAGCGTTTCCTTGGGGACGCCGAATCAGCCCCAGCATTTT.

This clonotype is medium-sized (0.01 to 0.1%). This chain connects TRBV29-1 to TRBJ2-1, with 10 bases lining up with TRBD2. V shed 5 bases, J shed 4 bases, and the junction held 14 bases outside the gene matches. CDR3 size: 17 residues. Germline V lookup: CDR1 SQVTM, CDR2 ANQGSEA. DNA of the CDR3: TGCAGCGTTATGTTAGCGGGAGGCCGACCTAATTACAATGAGCAGTTCTTC. Encoded protein: CSVMLAGGRPNYNEQFF.

This clonotype came up many times. The genes are TRBV27 and TRBJ1-5; D not certain. The germline V gene encodes CDR1 MNHEY and CDR2 SMNVEV (reference sequence). The CDR3 has 16 amino acids. With 2 bases removed from V and 4 bases from J, the gap between germline ends came to 15 bases. CDR3 sequence reads: CASSLPTRLGNQPQHF. The CDR3 bases are TGTGCCAGCAGTTTACCCACGAGGTTGGGGAATCAGCCCCAGCATTTT.

Only a few counts were recorded for this clonotype. V gene TRBV7-9 combines with J gene TRBJ2-7, with a possible D match to TRBD2 (5 bases). Trimming shortened V by 5 bases and J by 1 base, and 12 bases separated the two germline ends. The CDR3 is 14 residues long. Germline V gene data show CDR1 as SEHNR and CDR2 as FQNEAQ (reference sequence). Written as DNA, the CDR3 is TGTGCCAGCAGCAGCCCAGCGGATTCCTACGAGCAGTACTTC. Protein: CASSSPADSYEQYF.

This clonotype was counted at least ten times. The gene calls are TRBV2 and TRBJ1-4; D remains ambiguous. CDR1 and CDR2 from the germline V gene are SNHLY and FYNNEI. The V end lost 6 bases, the J end lost 8 bases, and 13 bases lay between the germline ends. The CDR3 is made up of 13 amino acids. DNA for the CDR3: TGTGCCAGCAGGACCGAGCGAGGGGAAAAACTGTTTTTT. Encoded protein: CASRTERGEKLFF.

This clonotype was seen many times. This chain connects TRBV16 to TRBJ1-2; D perhaps matches TRBD1 (5 bases). The germline V gene has CDR1 KGHSY and CDR2 FQNENV. The CDR3 length is 15 residues. V dropped 0 bases and J dropped 3 bases, with 11 bases sitting between them. The CDR3 region has the DNA TGTGCCAGCAGCCAATCAGCCAGGGAGGACTATGGCTACACCTTC. It encodes CASSQSAREDYGYTF.

This clonotype was seen a few times. This chain connects TRBV19 to TRBJ2-1; D is unclear. The CDR3 runs 15 residues. The V and J ends lost 3 bases and 10 bases respectively, with 19 bases between them. Per germline, CDR1 LNHDA and CDR2 SQIVND (reference sequence). The CDR3, as DNA: TGTGCCAGTAGTATCAATTCCCCCTCGATAGCCGAGCAGTTCTTC. Translation gives CASSINSPSIAEQFF.

This clonotype was detected only a few times. V usage is TRBV7-9 and J usage is TRBJ2-5, with 7 bases aligning to TRBD1. The V segment lost 3 bases and the J segment 4 bases; nucleotides outside the gene matches: 14. The CDR3 extends over 17 amino acids. CDR1 SEHNR and CDR2 FQNEAQ come from the germline V gene (reference sequence). The CDR3, as DNA: TGTGCCAGCAGCTTGAAGCTACAGGGGAAGACCTCAGAGACCCAGTACTTC. Translation gives CASSLKLQGKTSETQYF.